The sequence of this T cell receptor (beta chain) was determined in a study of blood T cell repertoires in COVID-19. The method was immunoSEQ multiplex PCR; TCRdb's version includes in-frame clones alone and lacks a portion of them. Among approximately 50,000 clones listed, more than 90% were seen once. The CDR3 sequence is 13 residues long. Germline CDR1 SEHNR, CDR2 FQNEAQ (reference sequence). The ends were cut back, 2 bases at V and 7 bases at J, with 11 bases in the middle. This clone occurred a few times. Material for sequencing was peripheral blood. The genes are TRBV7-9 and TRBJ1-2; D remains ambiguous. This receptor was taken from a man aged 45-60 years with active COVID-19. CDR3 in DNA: TGTGCCAGCAGCTTACTAGGTGGTGGTGGCTACACCTTC. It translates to CASSLLGGGGYTF.